This T cell receptor beta chain was found in a study of control samples from healthy donors and cancer patients. Data came from immunoSEQ multiplex PCR; TCRdb stores just in-frame clones and leaves some out. The sample contains about 140,000 clones, 94% of which appear only once. Source material: blood. This receptor was taken from a man aged 40-50 years in good health.

The CDR3, as DNA: TGCGCCAGCAGCCTAAGTCCTTCCTACGAGCAGTACTTC. Translation: CASSLSPSYEQYF. The chain employs TRBV4-1 and TRBJ2-7; D is ambiguous. Germline CDR1 MGHRA, CDR2 YSYEKL. The ends were cut back, 4 bases at V and 1 base at J, with 8 bases in the middle. The CDR3 has 13 amino acids.